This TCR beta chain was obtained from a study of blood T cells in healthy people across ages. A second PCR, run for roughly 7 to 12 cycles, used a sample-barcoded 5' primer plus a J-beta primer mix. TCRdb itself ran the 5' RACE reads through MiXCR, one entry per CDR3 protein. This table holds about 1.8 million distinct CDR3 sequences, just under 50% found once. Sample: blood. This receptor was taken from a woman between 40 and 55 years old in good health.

CDR3 in amino acids: CASSRQGYEETQYF. In DNA form, the CDR3 reads TGTGCCAGCAGCAGACAGGGGTACGAAGAGACCCAGTACTTC. The chain recombines TRBV12-3 or TRBV12-4 with TRBJ2-5, with 8 bases fitting TRBD1. V shed 6 bases and J 3 bases; nucleotides not matched to a gene: 6. The CDR3 is made up of 14 amino acids.